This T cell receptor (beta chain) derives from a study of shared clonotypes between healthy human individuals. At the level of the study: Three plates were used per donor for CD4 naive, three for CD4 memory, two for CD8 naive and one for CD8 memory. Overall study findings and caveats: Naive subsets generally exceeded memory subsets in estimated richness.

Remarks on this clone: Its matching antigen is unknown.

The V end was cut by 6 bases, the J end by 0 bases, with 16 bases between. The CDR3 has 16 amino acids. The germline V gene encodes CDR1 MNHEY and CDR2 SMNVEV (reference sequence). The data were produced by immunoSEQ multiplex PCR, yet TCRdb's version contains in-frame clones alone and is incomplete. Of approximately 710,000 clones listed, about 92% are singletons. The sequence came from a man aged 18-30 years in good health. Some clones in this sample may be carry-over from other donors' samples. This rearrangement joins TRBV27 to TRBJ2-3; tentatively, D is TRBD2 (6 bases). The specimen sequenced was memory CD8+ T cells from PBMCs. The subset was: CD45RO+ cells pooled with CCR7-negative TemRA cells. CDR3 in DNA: TGTGCCAGCAGCCGCCTAACTAGCAGAAGCACAGATACGCAGTATTTT. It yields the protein CASSRLTSRSTDTQYF.